One sample yielded the 29 T cell receptor beta chains listed below, sequenced in a study of OX40 agonist ivuxolimab in advanced cancers. Produced via immunoSEQ multiplex PCR; TCRdb's table is partial and in-frame only. The table shows about 90,000 clones, with about 90% occurring only once. The input for sequencing was CD4+ or CD8+ T cells sorted from blood, taken in a trial of the OX40 agonist ivuxolimab. The origin of the receptors is an adult with an advanced solid tumor such as melanoma, head and neck, liver or kidney cancer.

The chain uses TRBV6-5 and TRBJ1-2, with 10 bases that match TRBD1. From germline, CDR1 is MNHEY and CDR2 SVGAGI. The CDR3 is made up of 13 amino acids. The junction had 5 bases not matched to a gene; V was cut back by 6 bases and J by 7 bases. CDR3 amino acids: CASSPGQGIGYTF. In DNA, the CDR3 is TGTGCCAGCAGCCCGGGACAGGGGATTGGCTACACCTTC.

The rearrangement joins TRBV6-4 to TRBJ2-2; D gene ambiguous. The CDR3 consists of 13 residues. Germline V gene data show CDR1 as MRHNA and CDR2 as SNTAGT. V was cut by 1 base and J by 4 bases, with 4 bases left in between. Here the CDR3 DNA reads TGTGCCAGCAGTGACTGGGCCACCGGGGAGCTGTTTTTT. This codes for CASSDWATGELFF.

V is TRBV10-3 and J is TRBJ1-1, with D tentatively TRBD1 (5 bases). The CDR3 length is 13 residues. Trimming cost V 10 bases and J 0 bases, with 12 bases left between them. Germline CDR1 is ENHRY and CDR2 is SYGVKD. The CDR3 loop reads CATNRQLNTEAFF. CDR3 DNA: TGTGCCACCAACCGACAGTTGAACACTGAAGCTTTCTTT.

Only one count was recorded for this clone. This chain joins TRBV10-2 and TRBJ1-2; TRBD1 aligns across 9 bases. V lost 3 bases and J lost 5; bases outside the gene matches: 7. The CDR3 contains 15 residues. Germline V gives CDR1 WSHSY, CDR2 SAAADI. The CDR3, as DNA: TGCGCCAGCAGTGATTGGCGGACAGGGGCTTATGGCTACACCTTC. It codes for CASSDWRTGAYGYTF.

A few counts support this clone. V gene TRBV5-1 combines with J gene TRBJ1-6; no definite D call. Trimming took 6 bases from V and 6 from J, leaving 13 bases between them. This CDR3 comprises 14 residues. Per germline, CDR1 SGHRS and CDR2 YFSETQ. This CDR3 reads CASKYRELNSPLHF. The CDR3, as DNA: TGCGCCAGCAAATATCGTGAGCTTAATTCACCCCTCCACTTT. Full variable domain (rest looked up from reference TRBV5-1 and TRBJ1-6): KAGVTQTPRYLIKTRGQQVTLSCSPISGHRSVSWYQQTPGQGLQFLFEYFSETQRNKGNFPGRFSGRQFSNSRSEMNVSTLELGDSALYLCASKYRELNSPLHFGNGTRLTVT.

The genes are TRBV11-2 and TRBJ2-2, with D unclear. The CDR3 sequence is 12 residues long. V lost 3 bases to trimming and J lost 2 bases, with 1 base between them. In germline, CDR1 is SGHAT, CDR2 FQNNGV. CDR3: CASSFNTGELFF. The CDR3 region has the DNA TGTGCCAGCAGCTTTAACACCGGGGAGCTGTTTTTT.

The chain links TRBV5-1 to TRBJ2-2; no definite D call. V gave up 0 bases and J gave up 2 bases, with 11 bases separating them. Germline loops: CDR1 SGHRS, CDR2 YFSETQ. This CDR3 contains 16 residues. This CDR3 reads CASSLAAGPNTGELFF. The CDR3 region has the DNA TGCGCCAGCAGCTTGGCCGCCGGGCCTAACACCGGGGAGCTGTTTTTT.

The CDR3 coding sequence is TGTGCCAGCAGCGTAGTCGGGACAGGTGTCGGTGGTACTGAAGCTTTCTTT. It yields the protein CASSVVGTGVGGTEAFF. The chain couples TRBV9 to TRBJ1-1; 8 nucleotides line up with TRBD1. Germline trimming cut 0 bases from V and 5 bases from J; bases unmatched to any gene: 12. CDR3 length: 17 residues. The germline CDR1 and CDR2 sequences are SGDLS and YYNGEE.

The chain uses TRBV27 and TRBJ2-6; the D gene is possibly TRBD2 (6 bases). The CDR3 runs 18 residues. V dropped 3 bases and J dropped 0 bases, with 15 bases sitting between them. Germline loops: CDR1 MNHEY, CDR2 SMNVEV (reference sequence). The CDR3 sequence: CASSFLPGLSSGANVLTF. The DNA of the CDR3 is TGTGCCAGCAGTTTCTTACCGGGACTGAGCTCTGGGGCCAACGTCCTGACTTTC.

This chain links TRBV27 with TRBJ1-6, with a tentative D call TRBD1 (5 bases). The CDR3 is made up of 16 amino acids. Germline-derived CDR1 and CDR2 are MNHEY and SMNVEV (reference sequence). Trimming left V 6 bases short and J 2 bases short, with 14 bases between. CDR3: CASSPGGTTYNSPLHF. As DNA, the CDR3 is TGTGCCAGCAGCCCTGGTGGGACGACCTATAATTCACCCCTCCACTTT.

The chain employs TRBV10-2 and TRBJ2-2; D is perhaps TRBD1 (6 bases). V lost 6 bases and J lost 0, with 14 bases in between. The CDR3 totals 16 residues. Germline V lookup: CDR1 WSHSY, CDR2 SAAADI. CDR3 sequence reads: CASRLARGPNTGELFF. In DNA, the CDR3 is TGCGCCAGCAGATTAGCCAGGGGACCGAACACCGGGGAGCTGTTTTTT.

The chain employs TRBV5-1 and TRBJ1-2; D is possibly TRBD1 (6 bases). The V and J ends lost 4 bases and 0 bases respectively, with 10 bases between them. Germline V gene lookup returns CDR1 SGHRS and CDR2 YFSETQ. The CDR3 extends over 14 amino acids. The CDR3 here is CASSIQGPNYGYTF. In DNA, the CDR3 is TGCGCCAGCAGCATACAGGGTCCTAACTATGGCTACACCTTC.

This chain links TRBV5-1 with TRBJ1-4; the match to TRBD1 covers 8 bases. Trimming removed 5 bases from V and 7 bases from J; junction bases left unmatched: 4. Per germline, CDR1 SGHRS and CDR2 YFSETQ. The CDR3 spans 13 residues. CDR3 sequence: CASRQGVGEKLFF. The CDR3 bases are TGCGCCAGCAGACAGGGGGTGGGTGAAAAACTGTTTTTT.

The chain has TRBV29-1 and TRBJ1-1; D ambiguous. Germline CDR1 and CDR2: SQVTM and ANQGSEA. Trimming pared 3 bases from V and 1 base from J, leaving 12 bases between. This CDR3 spans 14 amino acids. The CDR3 coding sequence is TGCAGCGTTGACCCCCGGGAGGGGAACACTGAAGCTTTCTTT. Protein product: CSVDPREGNTEAFF.

This chain links TRBV18 with TRBJ1-4, with TRBD1 matching 7 bases. After removal of 2 bases from V and 5 bases from J, the junction contained 14 bases not matched to a gene. Germline V gives CDR1 KGHSH, CDR2 LQKENI. This CDR3 comprises 18 residues. The CDR3 spells CASSPSARGTGQNEKLFF. The CDR3 DNA reads as TGTGCCAGCTCACCATCCGCCAGGGGTACGGGACAGAATGAAAAACTGTTTTTT.

This chain links TRBV4-1 with TRBJ2-7, with 10 bases lining up with TRBD1. J gave up 3 bases and V 2 bases, and 7 bases lay outside the gene matches. The CDR3 contains 16 residues. Germline loops: CDR1 MGHRA, CDR2 YSYEKL. The CDR3 nucleotides are TGCGCCAGCAGCCAACACACCGGGACAGGGGACTACGAGCAGTACTTC. Residues: CASSQHTGTGDYEQYF.

The rearrangement uses TRBV28 and TRBJ2-3; D might be TRBD2 (5 bases). Trimming cost V 2 bases and J 8 bases, with 14 bases left between them. CDR1 and CDR2 (germline): MDHEN, SYDVKM. This CDR3 has 14 amino acids. The CDR3 here is CASSLGSSRGTQYF. As DNA, the CDR3 is TGTGCCAGCAGTTTAGGCTCTAGCCGGGGTACGCAGTATTTT.

The table lists this clone with a few counts. The gene calls are TRBV7-2 and TRBJ1-1; TRBD1 is a possible D gene (6 bases). The germline V gene has CDR1 SGHTA and CDR2 FQGNSA. CDR3 length equals 13 residues. Trimming removed 3 bases from V and 5 bases from J, with 10 bases in between. This CDR3 reads CASSLKGGTEAFF. CDR3 bases: TGTGCCAGCAGCTTGAAGGGGGGGACTGAAGCTTTCTTT. The variable domain in full, with the rest retrieved from reference TRBV7-2 and TRBJ1-1, is GAGVSQSPSNKVTEKGKDVELRCDPISGHTALYWYRQSLGQGLEFLIYFQGNSAPDKSGLPSDRFSAERTGGSVSTLTIQRTQQEDSAVYLCASSLKGGTEAFFGQGTRLTVV.

V gene TRBV30 combines with J gene TRBJ2-2, with D uncertain. V lost 3 bases and J lost 0, with 5 bases in between. Germline V gene sequence: CDR1 GTSNPN, CDR2 SVGIG (reference sequence). There are 13 residues in the CDR3. The CDR3 DNA is TGTGCCTGGAGCGGTACGAACACCGGGGAGCTGTTTTTT. It is translated as CAWSGTNTGELFF.

The V gene is TRBV9, the J gene TRBJ2-2; D is undetermined. V gave up 4 bases and J gave up 1 base, with 14 bases separating them. The CDR3 sequence is 16 residues long. Germline lookup yields CDR1 SGDLS and CDR2 YYNGEE. CDR3 nucleotides: TGTGCCAGCAGCCTTGATTTAGGGTTGAACACCGGGGAGCTGTTTTTT. Its protein product is CASSLDLGLNTGELFF. The complete variable domain, with remaining parts taken from reference TRBV9 and TRBJ2-2, reads DSGVTQTPKHLITATGQRVTLRCSPRSGDLSVYWYQQSLDQGLQFLIQYYNGEERAKGNILERFSAQQFPDLHSELNLSSLELGDSALYFCASSLDLGLNTGELFFGEGSRLTVL.

The chain carries TRBV9 and TRBJ1-1; D not resolved. The length of the CDR3 is 14 residues. The V gene lost 1 base and the J gene lost 1 base, with 8 bases spanning the gap. Germline lookup yields CDR1 SGDLS and CDR2 YYNGEE. The CDR3 loop is CASSVFPENTEAFF. CDR3 nucleotide sequence: TGTGCCAGCAGCGTATTTCCCGAGAACACTGAAGCTTTCTTT.

The chain joins TRBV6-1 to TRBJ2-7, with 10 bases matching TRBD1. Trimming cost V 6 bases and J 3 bases; bases outside gene matches: 2. CDR3 length: 13 amino acids. Germline CDR1 MNHNS, CDR2 SASEGT. The chain's CDR3 is CASRRTGGYEQYF. CDR3 in DNA: TGTGCCAGCAGGAGGACAGGGGGCTACGAGCAGTACTTC.

As DNA, the CDR3 is TGTGCCAGCAGCTTGGGAGTATTTGGCAATCAGCCCCAGCATTTT. This codes for CASSLGVFGNQPQHF. This rearrangement joins TRBV5-8 to TRBJ1-5; D gene uncertain. Germline V CDR1 and CDR2: SGHTS, YDEGEE. This CDR3 has 15 residues. Trimming took 0 bases from V and 2 from J, leaving 9 bases between them.

The CDR3 nucleotides are TGTGCCAGCTCACCCCTCAGGCAGGGGGCCGAACGAACAGGAGGGGCCAACGTCCTGACTTTC. Encoded protein: CASSPLRQGAERTGGANVLTF. The J gene is TRBJ2-6, the V gene TRBV18; TRBD1 aligns across 8 bases. CDR3 length: 21 residues. Trimming cost V 3 bases and J 4 bases; bases outside gene matches: 20. Germline V gene sequence: CDR1 KGHSH, CDR2 LQKENI.

This clone has only one observation. This chain connects TRBV15 to TRBJ2-3; 12 bases align to TRBD2. With 0 bases clipped from V and 6 bases from J, the junction kept 7 bases outside the gene matches. Looked up from germline, CDR1 is LNHNV and CDR2 is YYDKDF (reference sequence). The CDR3 has 17 residues. CDR3 sequence (DNA): TGTGCCACCAGCAGAGATGTGGCTAGCGGGAGGGGGGATACGCAGTATTTT. Encoded protein: CATSRDVASGRGDTQYF. Looking up the rest from reference TRBV15 and TRBJ2-3 gives the full variable domain: DAMVIQNPRYQVTQFGKPVTLSCSQTLNHNVMYWYQQKSSQAPKLLFHYYDKDFNNEADTPDNFQSRRPNTSFCFLDIRSPGLGDTAMYLCATSRDVASGRGDTQYFGPGTRLTVL.

The J gene is TRBJ2-3, the V gene TRBV5-6; 9 bases are shared with TRBD1. Germline trimming cut 5 bases from V and 3 bases from J; bases unmatched to any gene: 4. The CDR3 runs to 14 residues. Germline V gene sequence: CDR1 SGHDT, CDR2 YYEEEE. This chain's CDR3 is CASRGQGGTDTQYF. As DNA, the CDR3 is TGTGCCAGCAGGGGACAGGGTGGGACAGATACGCAGTATTTT.

This sequence joins TRBV7-9 and TRBJ1-2, with 8 positions matching TRBD1. CDR3 length: 15 amino acids. V was pared by 4 bases and J by 3 bases, with 7 bases of the junction left unmatched. In germline, CDR1 is SEHNR, CDR2 FQNEAQ (reference sequence). The DNA for the CDR3 is TGTGCCAGCAGCTCAGGACAGGGCAGATACTATGGCTACACCTTC. The encoded protein is CASSSGQGRYYGYTF.

On this clone: The same CDR3 arises from other DNA sequences in this sample as well. Here the CDR3 DNA reads TGTGCCAGTAGTACCCCGGGACTAGCGGGGGGGGCAGATACGCAGTATTTT. Translating it yields CASSTPGLAGGADTQYF. The chain is built from TRBV19 and TRBJ2-3, with TRBD2 matching 16 bases. The CDR3 loop spans 17 amino acids. The germline gives CDR1 LNHDA, CDR2 SQIVND (reference sequence). V lost 4 bases to trimming and J lost 4 bases; unmatched junction nucleotides: 5.

The chain uses TRBV5-5 and TRBJ1-3; D gene ambiguous. V shed 1 base and J shed 2 bases, with 10 bases lying between them. The CDR3 is made up of 15 amino acids. Germline CDR1 SGHKS, CDR2 YYEKEE (reference sequence). The chain's CDR3 is CASSLILRAGNTIYF. The CDR3 DNA reads TGTGCCAGCAGCTTGATTCTGAGAGCTGGAAACACCATATATTTT.